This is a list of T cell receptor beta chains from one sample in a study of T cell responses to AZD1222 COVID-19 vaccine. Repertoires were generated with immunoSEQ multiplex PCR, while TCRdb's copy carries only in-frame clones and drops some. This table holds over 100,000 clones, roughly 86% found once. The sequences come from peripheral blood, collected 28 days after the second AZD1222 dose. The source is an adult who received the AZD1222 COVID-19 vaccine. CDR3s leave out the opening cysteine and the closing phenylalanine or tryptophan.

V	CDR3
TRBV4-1	ASSQERHMEAPLH
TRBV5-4	ASSLDRGLRSYEQY
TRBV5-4	ASSFGGEGETQY
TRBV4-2	ASSQASGPAAEAF
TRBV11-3	ASSELAGSDEQF
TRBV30	AWNRDSASPLH
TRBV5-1	ASSLALVGTGGTEAF
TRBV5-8	ASSLGVYGTANTEAF
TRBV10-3	AISGGTAFSNYGYT
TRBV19	ATSTFSGGTDTQY
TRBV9	ASSVGGYTDTQY
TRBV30	AWIAGGRDYGYT
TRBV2	ASSMGQGNSPLH
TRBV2	ASKPGSSSSPLH
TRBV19	APTDRLVLLADQETQY
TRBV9	ASSVVAAEWDTQY
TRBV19	ASSGEQGRSKNIQY
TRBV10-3	AISDPPGGFYEQY
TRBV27	ASSFGQGAQPQH
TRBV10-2	ASSGAGGLGADTDTQY
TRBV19	ASSIELFDEQY
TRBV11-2	ASSPQPQGADEQY
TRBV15	ATSTGTTRGEQY
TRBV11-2	ASSLEGTITEAF
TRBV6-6	ASSRNPGQGTDTQY
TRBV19	ASSIIQGTGELF
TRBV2	ASRLVLAGGNEKLF
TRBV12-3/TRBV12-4	ASTPGAGELF
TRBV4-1	ASSQDSEQF
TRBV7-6	ASSLGLAGETYEQY
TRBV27	ASGKAGPGGEQY
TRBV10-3	AISRDPRNTDTQY
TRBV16	ASSQGFEQF